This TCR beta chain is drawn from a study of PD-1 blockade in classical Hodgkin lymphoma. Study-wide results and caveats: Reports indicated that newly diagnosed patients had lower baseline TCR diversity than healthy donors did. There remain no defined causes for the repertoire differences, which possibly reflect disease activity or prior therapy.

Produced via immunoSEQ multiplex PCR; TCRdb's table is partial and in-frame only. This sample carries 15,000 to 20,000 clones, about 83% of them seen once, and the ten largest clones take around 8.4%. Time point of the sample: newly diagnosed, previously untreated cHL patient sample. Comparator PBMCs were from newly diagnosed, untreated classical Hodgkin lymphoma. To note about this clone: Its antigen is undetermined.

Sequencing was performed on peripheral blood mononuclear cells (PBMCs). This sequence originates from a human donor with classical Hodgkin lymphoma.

The CDR3 protein is CASSMPGQIYEQYF. In DNA, the CDR3 is TGTGCCAGCAGCATGCCGGGACAGATATACGAGCAGTACTTC. The J gene is TRBJ2-7, the V gene TRBV28, with 7 bases matching TRBD1. This CDR3 contains 14 residues. Looked up from germline, CDR1 is MDHEN and CDR2 is SYDVKM. With V trimmed by 6 bases and J by 4 bases, 9 bases remained unmatched.